These 20 T cell receptor beta chains were sequenced from one sample in a study of cytomegalovirus exposure and HLA in healthy donors. Primers included in the PCR were 60 Vbeta and 13 Jbeta primers. TCRdb's table, derived via immunoSEQ multiplex PCR, lists solely in-frame clones and lacks some. The sample has about 180,000 clones, roughly four fifths seen once. Sequencing input: PBMCs. These receptors were obtained from a man between 18 and 29 years old in good health and CMV-seronegative.

The rearrangement links TRBV5-4 to TRBJ1-2; D gene ambiguous. The CDR3 is 13 residues long. Trimming cost V 3 bases and J 5 bases, with 11 bases left between them. From germline, CDR1 is SGHNT and CDR2 YYREEE (reference sequence). CDR3: CASSSRRDYGYTF. CDR3 nucleotides: TGTGCCAGCAGCTCTAGGAGAGATTATGGCTACACCTTC. The whole variable domain, remainder taken from reference TRBV5-4 and TRBJ1-2, is ETGVTQSPTHLIKTRGQQVTLRCSSQSGHNTVSWYQQALGQGPQFIFQYYREEENGRGNFPPRFSGLQFPNYSSELNVNALELDDSALYLCASSSRRDYGYTFGSGTRLTVV.

The rearrangement uses TRBV19 and TRBJ1-3; unclear D gene. CDR3 length equals 15 residues. Germline V lookup: CDR1 LNHDA, CDR2 SQIVND (reference sequence). V was trimmed by 1 base and J by 4 bases, leaving 11 bases between them. CDR3 in amino acids: CASSIVEPTGNTIYF. As DNA, the CDR3 is TGTGCCAGTAGTATAGTAGAACCTACCGGAAACACCATATATTTT.

This clone has only one observation. This sequence joins TRBV5-4 and TRBJ2-5; 11 bases align to TRBD2. Losses at the gene ends were 4 bases for V and 5 bases for J; bases not matched to a gene: 13. Germline CDR1 SGHNT, CDR2 YYREEE (reference sequence). CDR3 length equals 17 residues. The CDR3 spells CASSLGLAGAGKETQYF. The CDR3 nucleotides read TGTGCCAGCAGCCTTGGACTAGCGGGTGCGGGGAAGGAGACCCAGTACTTC.

V is TRBV27 and J is TRBJ1-2; 9 bases map to TRBD1. Looked up from germline, CDR1 is MNHEY and CDR2 is SMNVEV (reference sequence). V shed 5 bases and J 2 bases; nucleotides not matched to a gene: 0. This CDR3 has 13 amino acids. The chain's CDR3 is CASSGTGNYGYTF. The CDR3 coding sequence is TGTGCCAGCAGTGGGACAGGGAACTATGGCTACACCTTC.

This chain connects TRBV30 to TRBJ2-5; possible D gene TRBD2, 5 bases. V was pared by 2 bases and J by 7 bases, with 20 bases between. The CDR3 spans 15 residues. Germline V lookup: CDR1 GTSNPN, CDR2 SVGIG (reference sequence). CDR3 protein: CAWSFDILDSGTQYF. CDR3 DNA sequence: TGTGCCTGGAGTTTTGACATTTTGGACTCCGGGACCCAGTACTTC.

CDR3 loop: CASTPAIIGGLLNTEAFF. The CDR3 DNA follows: TGTGCCAGCACTCCGGCTATTATCGGGGGACTTCTGAACACTGAAGCTTTCTTT. This chain connects TRBV7-3 to TRBJ1-1, with D possibly matching TRBD1 (5 bases). The CDR3 consists of 18 residues. CDR1 and CDR2 from the germline V gene are SGHTA and FQGTGA. Trimming removed 7 bases at V and 0 bases at J, with 24 bases between. The whole variable domain, filled in from reference TRBV7-3 and TRBJ1-1, reads GAGVSQTPSNKVTEKGKYVELRCDPISGHTALYWYRQSLGQGPEFLIYFQGTGAADDSGLPNDRFFAVRPEGSVSTLKIQRTERGDSAVYLCASTPAIIGGLLNTEAFFGQGTRLTVV.

This clone was detected once. V is TRBV5-1 and J is TRBJ2-3; TRBD2 agrees at 7 bases. V shed 5 bases and J 4 bases; nucleotides not matched to a gene: 7. CDR3 length: 14 amino acids. Germline values: CDR1 SGHRS, CDR2 YFSETQ. In nucleotides, the CDR3 is TGCGCCAGCAGTTGGGGCGGGGGTGCAGATACGCAGTATTTT. The encoded protein is CASSWGGGADTQYF.

The V gene is TRBV5-1, the J gene TRBJ1-6; 11 nucleotides agree with TRBD1. The V segment lost 3 bases and the J segment 9 bases; nucleotides outside the gene matches: 2. The germline V gene encodes CDR1 SGHRS and CDR2 YFSETQ. The CDR3 runs to 14 residues. The CDR3 nucleotides read TGCGCCAGCAGCTCGGACAGGGGGCTTTCACCCCTCCACTTT. Translation gives CASSSDRGLSPLHF. The entire variable domain, with the rest obtained from reference TRBV5-1 and TRBJ1-6, is as follows: KAGVTQTPRYLIKTRGQQVTLSCSPISGHRSVSWYQQTPGQGLQFLFEYFSETQRNKGNFPGRFSGRQFSNSRSEMNVSTLELGDSALYLCASSSDRGLSPLHFGNGTRLTVT.

The J gene is TRBJ2-1, the V gene TRBV5-8, with 8 bases matching TRBD2. This CDR3 spans 18 amino acids. CDR1 and CDR2 (germline): SGHTS, YDEGEE. The V segment lost 4 bases and the J segment 2 bases; nucleotides outside the gene matches: 14. Here the CDR3 DNA reads TGTGCCAGCAGCGCCCAGCGGGAGTCCTTTTCCCCCTACAATGAGCAGTTCTTC. It is translated as CASSAQRESFSPYNEQFF.

The chain recombines TRBV14 with TRBJ1-2; D possibly corresponds to TRBD1 (6 bases). The CDR3 length is 17 residues. The V gene lost 0 bases and the J gene lost 4 bases, with 18 bases spanning the gap. Germline V gives CDR1 SGHDN, CDR2 FVKESK. The CDR3 DNA sequence: TGTGCCAGCAGCCAAGATTTGGCCACAGGGATCGCCTATGGCTACACCTTC. Translated: CASSQDLATGIAYGYTF.

The chain carries TRBV6-6 and TRBJ2-6; unclear D gene. V was clipped by 1 base and J by 0 bases, with 7 bases between them. The CDR3 contains 16 residues. Looked up from germline, CDR1 is MNHNY and CDR2 is SVGAGI (reference sequence). The CDR3 loop is CASSYFRDSGANVLTF. CDR3 sequence (DNA): TGTGCCAGCAGTTACTTCCGCGACTCTGGGGCCAACGTCCTGACTTTC.

This clone has just one count. V is TRBV6-5 and J is TRBJ2-1, with D hard to call. The CDR3 contains 14 residues. The germline V gene has CDR1 MNHEY and CDR2 SVGAGI. Trimming left V 0 bases short and J 9 bases short, with 12 bases between. CDR3 bases: TGTGCCAGCAGTTACTCCCAACGACTTAGTGAGCAGTTCTTC. Amino acid sequence: CASSYSQRLSEQFF.

The gene calls are TRBV2 and TRBJ2-4, with D tentatively TRBD1 (6 bases). The CDR3 sequence is 16 residues long. V was shortened by 7 bases and J by 0 bases, with 16 bases between the two germline ends. The germline gives CDR1 SNHLY, CDR2 FYNNEI. The CDR3 loop reads CASTVRQDLAKNIQYF. CDR3 DNA: TGTGCCAGCACGGTTCGACAGGACCTAGCCAAAAACATTCAGTACTTC.

The CDR3 loop reads CASSLGGGNEQFF. CDR3 nucleotide sequence: TGTGCCAGCAGCTTAGGCGGGGGCAATGAGCAGTTCTTC. The rearrangement joins TRBV7-6 to TRBJ2-1; TRBD2 agrees at 7 bases. The junction had 0 bases not matched to a gene; V was cut back by 1 base and J by 6 bases. There are 13 residues in the CDR3. Germline values: CDR1 SGHVS, CDR2 FNYEAQ. The complete variable domain, with remaining parts taken from reference TRBV7-6 and TRBJ2-1, reads GAGVSQSPRYKVTKRGQDVALRCDPISGHVSLYWYRQALGQGPEFLTYFNYEAQQDKSGLPNDRFSAERPEGSISTLTIQRTEQRDSAMYRCASSLGGGNEQFFGPGTRLTVL.

The chain uses TRBV5-1 and TRBJ2-7; 10 nucleotides line up with TRBD1. Germline CDR1 is SGHRS and CDR2 is YFSETQ. The CDR3 contains 16 residues. With V trimmed by 0 bases and J by 3 bases, 6 bases remained unmatched. The CDR3 region has the DNA TGCGCCAGCAGCTTGGGGACAGGGGGAAATTACTACGAGCAGTACTTC. Residues: CASSLGTGGNYYEQYF.

This clone was counted a few times. The chain combines TRBV4-3 with TRBJ1-1; 9 bases line up with TRBD1. CDR1 and CDR2 (germline): LGHNA, YSLEER. This CDR3 spans 18 amino acids. Losses at the gene ends were 5 bases for V and 6 bases for J; bases not matched to a gene: 19. DNA of the CDR3: TGCGCCAGCAGCAATACCGGGACAGGGACCCGAAGAGGCGCTGAAGCTTTCTTT. It codes for CASSNTGTGTRRGAEAFF.

This clone was seen more than once but under ten times. V is TRBV21-1 and J is TRBJ1-5; the table's D gene call, TRBD1, was not cross checked with the DNA. TRBV21-1 is deemed a pseudogene. The CDR3 runs 16 residues. In DNA, the CDR3 is TGTGCCAGCAGCAAAGAGACAGGGGATAGCAATCAGCCCCAGCATTTT. Translating gives CASSKETGDSNQPQHF.

The J gene is TRBJ1-1, the V gene TRBV7-8; no firm D call. Germline CDR1 reads SGHVS; CDR2 reads FQNEAQ. The CDR3 has 14 amino acids. Trimming stripped 1 base from V and 1 base from J, with 7 bases between. The CDR3 coding sequence is TGTGCCAGCAGCTTAGGTAGTGCGAACACTGAAGCTTTCTTT. Translated, it gives CASSLGSANTEAFF. The full variable domain, completed using reference TRBV7-8 and TRBJ1-1, is GAGVSQSPRYKVAKRGQDVALRCDPISGHVSLFWYQQALGQGPEFLTYFQNEAQLDKSGLPSDRFFAERPEGSVSTLKIQRTQQEDSAVYLCASSLGSANTEAFFGQGTRLTVV.

This rearrangement joins TRBV7-8 to TRBJ2-5; a possible D gene is TRBD1 (5 bases). Germline V gene lookup returns CDR1 SGHVS and CDR2 FQNEAQ. V was pared by 2 bases and J by 9 bases, with 16 bases between. The CDR3 totals 14 residues. This CDR3 is CASSLYRSDTSQYF. The CDR3 DNA sequence: TGTGCCAGCAGCTTATACCGGTCGGACACGTCCCAGTACTTC. The entire variable domain, with the rest obtained from reference TRBV7-8 and TRBJ2-5, is as follows: GAGVSQSPRYKVAKRGQDVALRCDPISGHVSLFWYQQALGQGPEFLTYFQNEAQLDKSGLPSDRFFAERPEGSVSTLKIQRTQQEDSAVYLCASSLYRSDTSQYFGPGTRLLVL.

The rearrangement uses TRBV27 and TRBJ2-5; 8 bases map to TRBD2. This CDR3 region has 16 residues. Looked up from germline, CDR1 is MNHEY and CDR2 is SMNVEV (reference sequence). Trimming at V came to 3 bases and at J to 1 base, leaving 7 bases not matched to a gene. CDR3 residues: CASSFIVAGIQETQYF. DNA of the CDR3: TGTGCCAGCAGTTTTATAGTAGCGGGGATCCAAGAGACCCAGTACTTC.